This is a list of T cell receptor beta chains from one sample in a study of blood T cell repertoires in COVID-19. Using immunoSEQ multiplex PCR, the repertoire was profiled, and TCRdb retains in-frame clones only, with some absent. This table has 210,000 or so clones, around 80% appearing once. The sequenced sample consisted of peripheral blood. Receptor source: a man aged 45-65 years who had recovered from COVID-19. CDR3s leave out the opening cysteine and the closing phenylalanine or tryptophan. The order of the fields is J gene, V gene, CDR3 protein.

J: TRBJ1-2
V: TRBV6-4
CDR3: ASSEGGRGYT

J: TRBJ1-6
V: TRBV10-3
CDR3: AISREGNSPLH

J: TRBJ1-5
V: TRBV28
CDR3: ASSLTEAGDNQPQH

J: TRBJ1-6
V: TRBV18
CDR3: ASSRQGETYNSPLH

J: TRBJ2-1
V: TRBV5-1
CDR3: ASSRTSGYNEQF

J: TRBJ1-5
V: TRBV4-1
CDR3: ASSQDGNQPQH

J: TRBJ2-4
V: TRBV2
CDR3: ASRIRTGKNIQY

J: TRBJ1-2
V: TRBV6-5
CDR3: ASSYGVGRNYGYT

J: TRBJ1-3
V: TRBV7-3
CDR3: ASKGAGNTIY

J: TRBJ1-1
V: TRBV2
CDR3: ASISGGFTEAF

J: TRBJ2-2
V: TRBV3-1/TRBV3-2
CDR3: ASSQGGRQNTGELF

J: TRBJ2-7
V: TRBV29-1
CDR3: SVRTDRSYEQY

J: TRBJ2-3
V: TRBV28
CDR3: ASSFLQGTDTQY

J: TRBJ2-6
V: TRBV5-4
CDR3: ASSSRSSGANVLT

J: TRBJ2-7
V: TRBV19
CDR3: TRGPPY

J: TRBJ1-2
V: TRBV7-2
CDR3: ASSSGGPVGGYT

J: TRBJ1-5
V: TRBV18
CDR3: ASSPSGTRNQPQH

J: TRBJ1-1
V: TRBV6-1
CDR3: ASSEAREGAEAF

J: TRBJ2-7
V: TRBV20-1
CDR3: SARTTYEQY

J: TRBJ1-1
V: TRBV28
CDR3: ASSLSGQGSTEAF

J: TRBJ2-1
V: TRBV24-1
CDR3: ATSDSGTPYNEQF

J: TRBJ1-2
V: TRBV20-1
CDR3: SASRTGGGRYT

J: TRBJ2-7
V: TRBV5-4
CDR3: ASSLGGAEY

J: TRBJ2-3
V: TRBV29-1
CDR3: SVEDPGQFFSTDTQY

J: TRBJ2-7
V: TRBV3-1/TRBV3-2
CDR3: ASSRRQPETSSYEQY

J: TRBJ2-7
V: TRBV5-6
CDR3: ASSSELSSGTSSYEQY

J: TRBJ2-2
V: TRBV7-9
CDR3: ASSGTGVTGELF

J: TRBJ1-5
V: TRBV19
CDR3: ASSGQTGEHQPQH

J: TRBJ1-5
V: TRBV12-3/TRBV12-4
CDR3: ASSLSIDQPQH

J: TRBJ2-7
V: TRBV6-5
CDR3: ATHLQGGFYEQY

J: TRBJ2-5
V: TRBV5-1
CDR3: ASSLQPRYQETQY

J: TRBJ2-7
V: TRBV28
CDR3: ASSQHPQFKQY

J: TRBJ1-1
V: TRBV28
CDR3: ASSFYRGGVNTEAF

J: TRBJ2-7
V: TRBV29-1
CDR3: SVESQVGYEQY

J: TRBJ1-5
V: TRBV18
CDR3: ASSRGQANQPQH

J: TRBJ2-7
V: TRBV27
CDR3: ASSFGLAGGEQY

J: TRBJ1-2
V: TRBV30
CDR3: AWSGNGRDGYT

J: TRBJ2-2
V: TRBV5-4
CDR3: ASSQRGLGGANTGELF

J: TRBJ2-3
V: TRBV4-2
CDR3: ASSLTSGMKADTQY

J: TRBJ2-3
V: TRBV5-1
CDR3: ASSSLNGQGNSDTQY

J: TRBJ1-2
V: TRBV5-1
CDR3: ASSPPLTGLAGYT

J: TRBJ2-5
V: TRBV9
CDR3: ASSVDLREETQY

J: TRBJ2-7
V: TRBV29-1
CDR3: SVEESGTGYEQY

J: TRBJ2-7
V: TRBV10-3
CDR3: AMGGPTTRGGYEQY

J: TRBJ1-2
V: TRBV5-1
CDR3: ASRAGTGPSYGYT

J: TRBJ1-6
V: TRBV19
CDR3: ASSADRFNSPLH

J: TRBJ2-2
V: TRBV7-9
CDR3: ASSQRRLAGDKGGELF

J: TRBJ2-7
V: TRBV12-5
CDR3: ASARGSRHEQY